Sequencing of this T cell receptor (beta chain) was carried out in a study of blood T cell repertoires in COVID-19. Across the study: Specimens from acute and convalescent COVID-19 originated in the United States, Italy and Spain. T cells, B-cell-depleted T cells, or PBMCs provided the cDNA or gDNA that served as material.

Per the authors' pipeline: By means of reference gene primer amplification, nucleated cell counts were estimated. Profiling relied on immunoSEQ multiplex PCR, and the TCRdb table lists in-frame clones only, not all of them. For V, J and clone size, that table is used; D and trimming come from the DNA. The repertoire holds some 80,000 clones, with around 85% as singletons. Germline V CDR1 and CDR2: SGDLS, YYNGEE. The trim removed 3 bases at V and 0 bases at J, leaving 27 bases unmatched. The CDR3 contains 23 residues. The sequenced sample was peripheral blood. The J gene is TRBJ1-1, the V gene TRBV9, with 9 bases identical to TRBD1. The clonotype was recovered from a woman of 80 years or more with active or convalescent COVID-19. The CDR3 nucleotides read TGTGCCAGCAGCGGTCATTCAGGTCGGTTACAGGGGGCGAGCCTTATAATGAACACTGAAGCTTTCTTT. Residues: CASSGHSGRLQGASLIMNTEAFF. The whole variable domain, remainder taken from reference TRBV9 and TRBJ1-1, is DSGVTQTPKHLITATGQRVTLRCSPRSGDLSVYWYQQSLDQGLQFLIQYYNGEERAKGNILERFSAQQFPDLHSELNLSSLELGDSALYFCASSGHSGRLQGASLIMNTEAFFGQGTRLTVV.